This T cell receptor (beta chain) was obtained from a study of blood T cell repertoires in COVID-19. Looking at the study overall: The United States, Italy and Spain supplied acute and convalescent COVID-19 samples. T cells, B-cell-depleted T cells, or PBMCs provided the cDNA or gDNA that served as material.

Using immunoSEQ multiplex PCR, the repertoire was profiled, and TCRdb retains in-frame clones only, with some absent. This table holds some 75,000 clones, roughly 90% found once. The germline CDR1 and CDR2 sequences are MDHEN and SYDVKM. V dropped 6 bases and J dropped 4; count of bases not matched to a gene: 9. The CDR3 spans 16 residues. The rearrangement links TRBV28 to TRBJ1-2; 12 bases fit TRBD1. The sequenced material came from peripheral blood. This clonotype was obtained from a man older than 75 with COVID-19, enrolled during active disease. Here the CDR3 DNA reads TGTGCCAGCAGCAGGACTGGGACAGGGGGCCTCTATGGCTACACCTTC. Residues: CASSRTGTGGLYGYTF.